This T cell receptor beta chain comes out of a study of monozygotic twins with inflammatory bowel disease. General study findings and limits: Healthy co-twins showed greater TCRbeta diversity (inverse Simpson) than IBD patients.

In regard to this clonotype: As yet, its antigen is unknown.

This CDR3 contains 15 residues. Germline values: CDR1 MNHEY, CDR2 SVGEGT. cDNA synthesis was performed in eight separate reactions for each sample. Each CDR3 protein gets one entry in TCRdb, which reprocessed the 5' RACE reads and gives no DNA. Its table records 170,000 or so distinct CDR3 sequences. The origin of this receptor is a human donor with ulcerative colitis or Crohn's disease, or a healthy co-twin of an affected twin (not recorded which). Sequencing was performed on blood. This sequence joins TRBV6-2 or TRBV6-3 and TRBJ2-1; TCRdb proposes TRBD2, but this gene call is untestable without DNA. The CDR3 here is CASTPRPEARDEQFF.